This T cell receptor (beta chain) was found in a study of T cell changes during pregnancy in multiple sclerosis. Germline CDR1 reads SGHRS; CDR2 reads YFSETQ. This CDR3 comprises 16 residues. The V and J ends lost 5 bases and 8 bases, in that order; junction bases with no gene match: 9. Here immunoSEQ multiplex PCR was the method, and the copy in TCRdb shows in-frame clones only, minus some. The sample shows about 60,000 clones, around 90% of them seen only once. This clonotype originated in a female donor in good health, enrolled as a control in a pregnancy study. The gene calls are TRBV5-1 and TRBJ1-6; TRBD1 aligns across 11 bases. Material: peripheral blood, obtained in the third trimester of pregnancy. CDR3 sequence: CASSLGQGAPHSPLHF. The CDR3 bases are TGCGCCAGCAGTCTAGGACAGGGGGCTCCTCATTCACCCCTCCACTTT.